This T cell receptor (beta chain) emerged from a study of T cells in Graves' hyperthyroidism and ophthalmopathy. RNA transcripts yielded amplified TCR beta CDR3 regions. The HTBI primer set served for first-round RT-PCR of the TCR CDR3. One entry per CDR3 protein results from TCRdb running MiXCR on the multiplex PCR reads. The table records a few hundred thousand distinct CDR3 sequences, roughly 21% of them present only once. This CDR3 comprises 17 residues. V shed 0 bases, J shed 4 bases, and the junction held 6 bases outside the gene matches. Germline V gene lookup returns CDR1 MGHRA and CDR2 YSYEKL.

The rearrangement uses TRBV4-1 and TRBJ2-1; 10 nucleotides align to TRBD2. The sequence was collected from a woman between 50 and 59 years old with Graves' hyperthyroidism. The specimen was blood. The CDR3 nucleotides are TGCGCCAGCAGCCAAGACAGGACTAGCGGATTATACAATGAGCAGTTCTTC. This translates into CASSQDRTSGLYNEQFF.